This T cell receptor (beta chain) was profiled in a study of PD-1 blockade in classical Hodgkin lymphoma. Study results and caveats: CD4+ TCR diversity rose significantly by C4D1, and CD8+ TCR diversity did not. The authors excluded patients who started nivolumab under 1 year after ASCT. Reported findings placed baseline TCR diversity lower in newly diagnosed patients (compared with healthy donors).

For this clone: Its antigen is as yet unknown.

Assay: immunoSEQ multiplex PCR; the TCRdb copy retains only in-frame clones and omits some. The sample shows about 2,500 clones, approximately 86% of them seen only once. There was relapse after autologous stem cell transplantation in every patient, and there was variation in brentuximab vedotin exposure. Purification of CD4+ T cells from thawed PBMCs was performed via magnetic negative selection. Sequenced here: CD4+ T cells from blood, sampled at baseline. The receptor was isolated from a human donor with classical Hodgkin lymphoma.

For the CDR3, the DNA is TGTGCCAGCAGTGCGGTTTGGTCAGGCACAGATACGCAGTATTTT. This translates into CASSAVWSGTDTQYF. J is TRBJ2-3 and V is TRBV27; D unresolved. V lost 5 bases and J 1 base, leaving 13 bases between the germline ends. The germline gives CDR1 MNHEY, CDR2 SMNVEV (reference sequence). This CDR3 spans 15 amino acids.